This entry describes one T cell receptor (beta chain). Its antigen is undetermined. The PCR made use of 60 Vbeta and 13 Jbeta primers. Method: immunoSEQ multiplex PCR; TCRdb's copy keeps in-frame clones and lacks some. Of some 59,000 clones in the sample, less than 85% were seen once. The CDR3 is 21 amino acids. The record originates from a study of cytomegalovirus exposure and HLA in healthy donors. Notes on the study in general: By a later analysis, the bulk of CMV-associated TCR beta chains appeared HLA-restricted. There were several of the most significant clusters that appeared linked to common viral pathogens in a later analysis.

The chain combines TRBV21-1 with TRBJ1-4; TRBD1 is taken as the D call from the table, unchecked against the DNA. TRBV21-1 is an annotated pseudogene. Material for sequencing was PBMCs. The sequence was collected from a woman younger than 30 in good health and CMV-seronegative. CDR3 region: CASSKYGYRARGCTTNEKLFF. The CDR3 bases are TGTGCCAGCAGCAAGTATGGGTACAGGGCGAGGGGTTGTACAACTAATGAAAAACTGTTTTTT.